This TCR beta chain was identified in a study of control samples from healthy donors and cancer patients. Clones were sequenced by immunoSEQ multiplex PCR, and TCRdb holds only the in-frame ones, with some missing. The sample has around 59,000 clones; 92% are singletons. Germline V gene data show CDR1 as SNHLY and CDR2 as FYNNEI. There are 13 residues in the CDR3. Deletions cut 5 bases from V and 1 base from J, with 8 bases between. The chain links TRBV2 to TRBJ1-1, with no clear D. Sequenced input: PBMCs. The source is a man aged 35 to 55 with colorectal cancer. Here the CDR3 DNA reads TGTGCCAGCAGTCGTGCAGAGAACACTGAAGCTTTCTTT. Its translation is CASSRAENTEAFF.